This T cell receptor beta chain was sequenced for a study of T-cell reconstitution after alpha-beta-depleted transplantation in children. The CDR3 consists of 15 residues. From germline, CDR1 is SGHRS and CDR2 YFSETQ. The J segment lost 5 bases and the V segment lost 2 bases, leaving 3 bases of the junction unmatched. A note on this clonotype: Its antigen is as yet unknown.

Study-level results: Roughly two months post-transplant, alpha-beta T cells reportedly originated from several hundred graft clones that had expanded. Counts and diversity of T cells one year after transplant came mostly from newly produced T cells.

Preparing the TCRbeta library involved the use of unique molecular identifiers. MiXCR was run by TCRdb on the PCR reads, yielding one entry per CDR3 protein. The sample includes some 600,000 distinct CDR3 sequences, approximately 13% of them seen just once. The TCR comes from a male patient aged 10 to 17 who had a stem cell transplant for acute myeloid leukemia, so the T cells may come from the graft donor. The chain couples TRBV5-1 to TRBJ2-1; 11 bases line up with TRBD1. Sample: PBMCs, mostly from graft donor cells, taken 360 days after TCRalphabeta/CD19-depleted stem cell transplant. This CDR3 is CASSFGTGGDNEQFF. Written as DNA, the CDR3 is TGCGCCAGCAGCTTCGGGACAGGGGGGGACAATGAGCAGTTCTTC.